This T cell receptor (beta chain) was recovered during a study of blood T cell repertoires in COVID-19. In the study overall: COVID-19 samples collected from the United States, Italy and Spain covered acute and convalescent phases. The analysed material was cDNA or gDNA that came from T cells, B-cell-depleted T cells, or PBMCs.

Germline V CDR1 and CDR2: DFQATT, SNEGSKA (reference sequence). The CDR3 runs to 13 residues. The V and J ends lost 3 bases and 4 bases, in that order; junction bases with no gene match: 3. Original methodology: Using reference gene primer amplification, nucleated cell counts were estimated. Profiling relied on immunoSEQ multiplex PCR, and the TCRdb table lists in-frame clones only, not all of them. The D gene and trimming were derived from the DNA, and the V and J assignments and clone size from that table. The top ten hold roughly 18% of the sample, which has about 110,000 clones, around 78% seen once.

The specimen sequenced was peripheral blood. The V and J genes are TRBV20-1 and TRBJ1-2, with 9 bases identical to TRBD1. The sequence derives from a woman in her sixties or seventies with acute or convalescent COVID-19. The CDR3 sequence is CSASGQGSYGYTF. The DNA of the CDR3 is TGCAGTGCTAGTGGACAGGGGAGCTATGGCTACACCTTC.